The 18 T cell receptor beta chains in this list originate from one sample, sequenced in a study of blood T cells in healthy people across ages. A sample-barcoded 5' primer and a J-beta primer mix were used in a second PCR of about 7 to 11 cycles. TCRdb passed the 5' RACE reads through MiXCR, listing each CDR3 protein once. This sample carries 730,000 or so distinct CDR3 sequences, roughly 41% of them seen once, and the ten largest clones take roughly 30%. Sequenced sample: blood. Receptors originate from a man older than 75 in good health.

V is TRBV7-9 and J is TRBJ2-4, with 9 bases aligning to TRBD2. This CDR3 region has 15 residues. Germline V gene sequence: CDR1 SEHNR, CDR2 FQNEAQ (reference sequence). Trimming removed 5 bases from V and 0 bases from J; junction bases left unmatched: 2. CDR3 in amino acids: CASSGLAIAKNIQYF. The CDR3 DNA reads TGTGCCAGCAGCGGACTAGCGATAGCCAAAAACATTCAGTACTTC.

The chain joins TRBV2 to TRBJ2-1, with TRBD2 identical over 10 bases. Germline V gene lookup returns CDR1 SNHLY and CDR2 FYNNEI. V was clipped by 10 bases and J by 6 bases; unmatched bases: 12. The CDR3 loop spans 15 amino acids. The CDR3: CATRIAGGKGNEQFF. In DNA form, the CDR3 reads TGTGCCACCCGAATAGCGGGAGGAAAGGGCAATGAGCAGTTCTTC.

The chain combines TRBV7-2 with TRBJ2-5; perhaps D is TRBD1 or TRBD2 (5 bases each). The J call is doubtful: the DNA matches TRBJ2-7 better. This CDR3 is built from 13 residues. Per the germline V gene, CDR1 is SGHTA and CDR2 is FQGNSA. The CDR3 loop is CASSNRDGLEQYF. The DNA of the CDR3 is TGTGCCAGCAGCAACCGGGACGGCCTCGAGCAGTACTTC.

In its sample, this clonotype was seen once. J is TRBJ2-3 and V is TRBV6-2 or TRBV6-3; TRBD1 or TRBD2 may be the D gene (5 bases each). Between the trimmed V and J ends, which lost 4 bases and 3 bases, there was a span of 14 bases. The CDR3 covers 15 residues. Germline lookup yields CDR1 MNHEY and CDR2 SVGEGT. The CDR3 region is CASSWTGALTDTQYF. The CDR3 bases are TGTGCCAGCAGTTGGACCGGGGCCCTAACAGATACGCAGTATTTT.

V is TRBV29-1 and J is TRBJ2-1, with D maybe TRBD1 (6 bases). The tail of the sequence fits TRBJ2-7 better, so the J call may be wrong. The CDR3 loop spans 13 amino acids. Germline CDR1 is SQVTM and CDR2 is ANQGSEA. This chain's CDR3 is CSVAATRDNEQYF. CDR3 sequence (DNA): TGCAGCGTTGCAGCTACTAGGGACAATGAGCAGTACTTC.

V and J are TRBV7-9 and TRBJ1-4, with D uncertain. This CDR3 has 15 amino acids. With 1 base removed from V and 8 bases from J, the gap between germline ends came to 14 bases. Per germline, CDR1 SEHNR and CDR2 FQNEAQ (reference sequence). In DNA form, the CDR3 reads TGTGCCAGCAGCTTAGAAGCGGGGTCGTGGGAAAAACTGTTTTTT. It translates to CASSLEAGSWEKLFF.

This clonotype was counted many times. CDR3 nucleotide sequence: TGTGCCAGCAGCTTGCACGACTCAGGGAAACCCACAGATACGCAGTATTTT. Protein sequence: CASSLHDSGKPTDTQYF. The chain carries TRBV5-5 and TRBJ2-3; D is perhaps TRBD1 (5 bases). Germline values: CDR1 SGHKS, CDR2 YYEKEE (reference sequence). V was trimmed by 1 base and J by 2 bases, leaving 17 bases between them. The CDR3 is 17 residues long.

This clonotype was seen a few times. CDR3 amino acids: CASSEIVGNEQFF. CDR3 in DNA: TGTGCCAGCAGTGAGATAGTCGGCAATGAGCAGTTCTTC. This chain uses TRBV6-1 with TRBJ2-1; D is unclear. Per germline, CDR1 MNHNS and CDR2 SASEGT. The CDR3 extends over 13 amino acids. V shed 3 bases and J shed 6 bases, with 9 bases lying between them.

This clonotype was seen just once. The V and J genes are TRBV20-1 and TRBJ2-7; D possibly corresponds to TRBD2 (7 bases). The germline V and J ends were trimmed by 1 base and 7 bases, with 14 bases remaining between them. There are 13 residues in the CDR3. The germline CDR1 and CDR2 sequences are DFQATT and SNEGSKA (reference sequence). CDR3 in amino acids: CSARVTGGREQYF. CDR3 sequence (DNA): TGCAGTGCTAGAGTGACGGGGGGCAGAGAGCAGTACTTC.

As to this clonotype: This may be a read error: a much more frequent sequence differs by one nucleotide. The chain recombines TRBV7-2 with TRBJ2-4, with 7 bases fitting TRBD2. CDR1 is SGHTA and CDR2 is FQGNSA in the germline V gene. This CDR3 has 15 amino acids. CDR3 bases: TGTGCCAGCAGCTTAGGCCTAGCGGCCAAAAACACTCAGTACTTC. Amino acid sequence: CASSLGLAAKNTQYF.

The genes are TRBV2 and TRBJ2-6; no firm D call. This CDR3 is built from 15 residues. V was clipped by 2 bases and J by 0 bases, with 5 bases between them. Germline V lookup: CDR1 SNHLY, CDR2 FYNNEI. This chain's CDR3 is CASSERNSGANVLTF. The CDR3 DNA reads as TGTGCCAGCAGTGAACGGAACTCTGGGGCCAACGTCCTGACTTTC.

Turning to this clonotype: A read error is possible here, since a much larger clone lies one base away. V gene TRBV5-1 combines with J gene TRBJ2-5, with TRBD1 as a possible D gene (6 bases). V shed 4 bases and J shed 11 bases, with 18 bases lying between them. CDR3 length: 13 amino acids. The germline CDR1 and CDR2 sequences are SGHRS and YFSETQ. CDR3 loop: CASSNGQTNEQYF. The CDR3 nucleotides are TGCGCCAGCAGCAATGGACAGACCAATGAGCAGTACTTC.

Concerning this clonotype: The junction departs from the called germline gene at one end, perhaps through a read error. This chain links TRBV29-1 with TRBJ1-2; no firm D call. The germline V gene encodes CDR1 SQVTM and CDR2 ANQGSEA. The CDR3 is made up of 11 amino acids. CDR3: CSVVLGSGHTF. CDR3 sequence (DNA): TGCAGCGTGGTCTTGGGTAGTGGCCACACCTTC.

V gene TRBV20-1 combines with J gene TRBJ1-3; D unresolved. The germline V gene encodes CDR1 DFQATT and CDR2 SNEGSKA (reference sequence). V was shortened by 6 bases and J by 0 bases, with 6 bases between the two germline ends. The CDR3 totals 12 residues. DNA for the CDR3: TGCAGTGCGCGTCCCTCTGGAAACACCATATATTTT. Amino acids: CSARPSGNTIYF.

The sample holds many counts of this clonotype. The rearrangement links TRBV29-1 to TRBJ2-3; D possibly matches TRBD1 or TRBD2 (7 bases each). This CDR3 contains 15 residues. Deletions cut 4 bases from V and 2 bases from J, with 16 bases between. CDR1 and CDR2 (germline): SQVTM, ANQGSEA. DNA for the CDR3: TGCAGCGTTGGAACAGGGGCGGGGGTCACAGATACGCAGTATTTT. The encoded protein is CSVGTGAGVTDTQYF.

The chain employs TRBV11-2 and TRBJ2-5; 9 bases are a match to TRBD2. Germline loops: CDR1 SGHAT, CDR2 FQNNGV. Unmatched junction bases numbered 16, after V lost 6 bases and J lost 11 bases. This CDR3 comprises 15 residues. The DNA for the CDR3 is TGTGCCAGCAGTCCTTCCAGCGGGAGGTTCAATGAGCAGTACTTC. Translation gives CASSPSSGRFNEQYF.

The chain employs TRBV20-1 and TRBJ2-3; D is possibly TRBD1 (6 bases). CDR1 and CDR2 (germline): DFQATT, SNEGSKA (reference sequence). V lost 1 base and J lost 5, with 22 bases in between. The CDR3 has 17 amino acids. The CDR3 sequence: CSARGPGQSLGVDTQYF. The CDR3 coding sequence is TGCAGTGCTAGAGGCCCAGGACAGAGCCTGGGAGTAGATACGCAGTATTTT.

This chain connects TRBV21-1 to TRBJ2-1; the listed D gene, TRBD1, was not tested against the DNA. TRBV21-1 is termed a pseudogene. CDR3 size: 15 residues. The CDR3 is CASSKARETYNEQFF. In nucleotides, the CDR3 is TGTGCCAGCAGCAAAGCCCGGGAGACTTACAATGAGCAGTTCTTC.